These 7 T cell receptor beta chains came from one sample sequenced in a study of blood T cell repertoires in COVID-19. The data were produced by immunoSEQ multiplex PCR, yet TCRdb's version contains in-frame clones alone and is incomplete. Here the sample spans around 320,000 clones, 90% to 95% being singletons. Specimen: PBMCs or T cells enriched from blood (not recorded which). The receptor set was obtained from a woman aged 25 to 39 who had been exposed to COVID-19.

This rearrangement joins TRBV7-9 to TRBJ1-4; 12 nucleotides line up with TRBD1. After removal of 4 bases from V and 10 bases from J, the junction contained 4 bases not matched to a gene. The V gene's germline CDR1 is SEHNR and CDR2 FQNEAQ (reference sequence). This CDR3 comprises 14 residues. The CDR3 loop reads CASSSGTGGRKLFF. The CDR3 bases are TGTGCCAGCAGCTCGGGGACAGGGGGCAGAAAACTGTTTTTT. The full variable domain, with the rest looked up from reference TRBV7-9 and TRBJ1-4, is DTGVSQNPRHKITKRGQNVTFRCDPISEHNRLYWYRQTLGQGPEFLTYFQNEAQLEKSRLLSDRFSAERPKGSFSTLEIQRTEQGDSAMYLCASSSGTGGRKLFFGSGTQLSVL.

The chain couples TRBV18 to TRBJ1-1; no firm D call. The CDR3 loop spans 13 amino acids. Germline V gene sequence: CDR1 KGHSH, CDR2 LQKENI. The V end lost 2 bases, the J end lost 5 bases, and 9 bases lay between the germline ends. CDR3 sequence: CASSPYFETEAFF. DNA of the CDR3: TGTGCCAGCTCACCATACTTCGAAACTGAAGCTTTCTTT.

The V gene is TRBV6-5, the J gene TRBJ2-7, with a tentative D call TRBD2 (6 bases). Per germline, CDR1 MNHEY and CDR2 SVGAGI. The CDR3 runs to 14 residues. V dropped 0 bases and J dropped 9 bases, with 15 bases sitting between them. CDR3 DNA sequence: TGTGCCAGCAGTTACTCCGCGGGGACTCTTGTGCAGTACTTC. This sequence encodes CASSYSAGTLVQYF.

Only a few counts were recorded for this clone. The V gene is TRBV5-6, the J gene TRBJ1-2; possible D gene TRBD1, 6 bases. In germline, CDR1 is SGHDT, CDR2 YYEEEE. CDR3 length: 13 residues. Trimming left V 1 base short and J 7 bases short, with 11 bases between. The CDR3 is CASSLLNRAGYTF. As DNA, the CDR3 is TGTGCCAGCAGCTTGTTAAACAGGGCTGGCTACACCTTC.

V gene TRBV9 combines with J gene TRBJ2-1; tentatively, D is TRBD1 (5 bases). The V end lost 2 bases, the J end lost 5 bases, and 11 bases lay between the germline ends. From germline, CDR1 is SGDLS and CDR2 YYNGEE. The CDR3 has 14 amino acids. CDR3: CASSVSTVDNEQFF. The CDR3 DNA follows: TGTGCCAGCAGCGTTTCGACAGTAGACAATGAGCAGTTCTTC.

The chain is built from TRBV7-9 and TRBJ1-6, with 11 bases matching TRBD1. V dropped 3 bases and J dropped 9; count of bases not matched to a gene: 7. Looked up from germline, CDR1 is SEHNR and CDR2 is FQNEAQ (reference sequence). This CDR3 has 16 amino acids. The CDR3 is CASSFSGTGGFSPLHF. The CDR3 DNA sequence: TGTGCCAGCAGCTTCTCCGGGACAGGGGGTTTTTCACCCCTCCACTTT. Complete variable domain (other parts from reference TRBV7-9 and TRBJ1-6): DTGVSQNPRHKITKRGQNVTFRCDPISEHNRLYWYRQTLGQGPEFLTYFQNEAQLEKSRLLSDRFSAERPKGSFSTLEIQRTEQGDSAMYLCASSFSGTGGFSPLHFGNGTRLTVT.

The genes are TRBV5-8 and TRBJ2-3; TRBD1 matches 12 bases. The junction had 5 bases not matched to a gene; V was cut back by 5 bases and J by 4 bases. The germline CDR1 and CDR2 sequences are SGHTS and YDEGEE. The CDR3 has 15 residues. CDR3 protein: CASSSGQGASDTQYF. CDR3 DNA sequence: TGTGCCAGCAGTTCGGGACAGGGGGCGTCAGATACGCAGTATTTT.